The 8 T cell receptor beta chains presented below share a single source sample, sequenced in a study of CD8 T cells in ankylosing spondylitis. These receptors lack a known antigen. Study findings and constraints: Characteristic of ankylosing spondylitis blood, it appeared, was a TCR beta motif comprising several highly homologous variants.

TCRdb re-derived calls from the 5' RACE reads in MiXCR, one entry per CDR3 protein. The table shows around 770,000 distinct CDR3 sequences, with around 19% occurring only once. Input material: blood, either unsorted or a sorted T cell fraction (not recorded which). Receptors originate from a male donor with ankylosing spondylitis.

This clonotype was found a few times. The V gene is TRBV7-8, the J gene TRBJ2-1; 10 bases agree with TRBD2. This CDR3 has 16 residues. The germline CDR1 and CDR2 sequences are SGHVS and FQNEAQ. V was pared by 1 base and J by 6 bases, with 6 bases of the junction left unmatched. CDR3 loop: CASSLGPSGGSNEQFF. As DNA, the CDR3 is TGTGCCAGCAGCTTAGGCCCTAGCGGGGGCTCCAATGAGCAGTTCTTC. Based on the CDR3 plus reference TRBV7-8 and TRBJ2-1, the full variable domain is GAGVSQSPRYKVAKRGQDVALRCDPISGHVSLFWYQQALGQGPEFLTYFQNEAQLDKSGLPSDRFFAERPEGSVSTLKIQRTQQEDSAVYLCASSLGPSGGSNEQFFGPGTRLTVL.

This clonotype came up a few times. It is unclear where the CDR3 begins or ends on the DNA, so no DNA is shown, and the CDR3 is as TCRdb lists it. This chain links TRBV7-9 with TRBJ2-3; the D call of TRBD2 is as the table states it, not checked on the DNA. Germline V gene data show CDR1 as SEHNR and CDR2 as FQNEAQ (reference sequence). The CDR3 length is 17 residues, termini included. Here the CDR3 reads CASSSSPGTSGTDTQYF.

CDR3: CASSYFGGEAFF. For the CDR3, the DNA is TGTGCCAGCAGTTACTTTGGGGGGGAAGCTTTCTTT. The J gene is TRBJ1-1, the V gene TRBV6-6; D might be TRBD1 (5 bases). V was cut by 1 base and J by 8 bases, with 8 bases left in between. The CDR3 loop spans 12 amino acids. Germline V gives CDR1 MNHNY, CDR2 SVGAGI (reference sequence).

This clonotype was observed many times. The V call is TRBV4-1, the J call TRBJ2-2, with 8 bases that match TRBD2. The CDR3 sequence is 15 residues long. V shed 6 bases and J 3 bases; nucleotides not matched to a gene: 6. Germline V CDR1 and CDR2: MGHRA, YSYEKL. The CDR3 DNA reads TGCGCCAGCAGTCCCGGGACTAGGGACACCGGGGAGCTGTTTTTT. Translating it yields CASSPGTRDTGELFF.

This clonotype came up many times. A junction end diverges from the germline sequence, so it may reflect a read error. V is TRBV6-2 or TRBV6-3 and J is TRBJ1-1, with 9 bases identical to TRBD1. Germline-derived CDR1 and CDR2 are MNHEY and SVGEGT. CDR3 length: 14 residues. The CDR3 loop reads CASRRTGENTEAFF. Here the CDR3 DNA reads TGCGCCAGCAGACGGACAGGGGAGAATACTGAAGCTTTCTTT.

This clonotype turned up a few times. This sequence joins TRBV25-1 and TRBJ1-3; 7 bases match TRBD1. Germline V CDR1 and CDR2: MGHDK, SYGVNS. The CDR3 totals 16 residues. The ends lost 0 bases at V and 0 bases at J; junction bases unmatched: 2. The CDR3 DNA is TGTGCCAGCAGTGAATATGGGACAGACTCTGGAAACACCATATATTTT. It yields the protein CASSEYGTDSGNTIYF.

The V call is TRBV5-6, the J call TRBJ2-7; the match to TRBD2 covers 8 bases. The ends lost 4 bases at V and 3 bases at J; junction bases unmatched: 12. This CDR3 is 16 amino acids long. Per germline, CDR1 SGHDT and CDR2 YYEEEE. The CDR3 loop is CASSLPGVSGVYEQYF. The CDR3 DNA sequence: TGTGCCAGCAGCCTCCCCGGCGTTAGCGGGGTCTACGAGCAGTACTTC.

V is TRBV12-3 or TRBV12-4 and J is TRBJ2-5; no definite D call. This CDR3 is built from 14 residues. With 6 bases removed from V and 5 bases from J, the gap between germline ends came to 16 bases. The CDR3 DNA is TGTGCCAGCAGCCGCTGGGGTTCTGAGGAGACCCAGTACTTC. The encoded protein is CASSRWGSEETQYF.